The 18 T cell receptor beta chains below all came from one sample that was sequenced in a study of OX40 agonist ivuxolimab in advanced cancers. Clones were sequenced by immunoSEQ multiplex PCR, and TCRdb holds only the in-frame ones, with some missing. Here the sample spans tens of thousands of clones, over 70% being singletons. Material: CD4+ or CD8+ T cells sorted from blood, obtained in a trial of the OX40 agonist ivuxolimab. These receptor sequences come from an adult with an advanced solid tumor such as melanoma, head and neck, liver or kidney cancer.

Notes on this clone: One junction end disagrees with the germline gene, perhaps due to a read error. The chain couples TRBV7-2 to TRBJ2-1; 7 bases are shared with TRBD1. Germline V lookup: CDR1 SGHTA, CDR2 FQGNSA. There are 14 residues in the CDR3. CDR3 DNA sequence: TGTGCCAGCAGCTCACAGGGGACCTATAATGAGCAGTTCTTC. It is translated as CASSSQGTYNEQFF. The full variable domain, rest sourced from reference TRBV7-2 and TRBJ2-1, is GAGVSQSPSNKVTEKGKDVELRCDPISGHTALYWYRQSLGQGLEFLIYFQGNSAPDKSGLPSDRFSAERTGGSVSTLTIQRTQQEDSAVYLCASSSQGTYNEQFFGPGTRLTVL.

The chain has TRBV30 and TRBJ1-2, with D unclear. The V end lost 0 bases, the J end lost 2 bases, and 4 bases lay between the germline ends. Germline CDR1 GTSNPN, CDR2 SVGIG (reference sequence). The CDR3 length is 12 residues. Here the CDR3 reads CAWSVVNYGYTF. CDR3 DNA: TGTGCCTGGAGTGTCGTGAACTATGGCTACACCTTC.

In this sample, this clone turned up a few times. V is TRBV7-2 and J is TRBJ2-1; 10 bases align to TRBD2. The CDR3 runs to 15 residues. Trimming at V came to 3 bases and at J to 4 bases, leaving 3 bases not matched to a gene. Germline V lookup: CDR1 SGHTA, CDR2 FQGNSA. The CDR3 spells CASSFLAGVYNEQFF. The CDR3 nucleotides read TGTGCCAGCAGCTTCCTAGCGGGGGTATACAATGAGCAGTTCTTC.

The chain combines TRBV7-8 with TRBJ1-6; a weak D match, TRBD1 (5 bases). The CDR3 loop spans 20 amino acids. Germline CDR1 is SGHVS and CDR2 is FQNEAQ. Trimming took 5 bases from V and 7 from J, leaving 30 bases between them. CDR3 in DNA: TGTGCCAGCAGCCCCACCCGAGCGGGACTCACCATCCCCCTCAATTCACCCCTCCACTTT. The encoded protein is CASSPTRAGLTIPLNSPLHF.

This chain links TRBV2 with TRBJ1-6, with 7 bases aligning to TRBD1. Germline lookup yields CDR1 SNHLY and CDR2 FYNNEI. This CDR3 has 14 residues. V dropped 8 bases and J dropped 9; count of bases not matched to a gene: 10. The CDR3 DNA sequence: TGTGCCAGCGCCCGGGAACAGGGGATTTCACCCCTCCACTTT. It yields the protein CASAREQGISPLHF. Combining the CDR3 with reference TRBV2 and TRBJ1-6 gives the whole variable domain EPEVTQTPSHQVTQMGQEVILRCVPISNHLYFYWYRQILGQKVEFLVSFYNNEISEKSEIFDDQFSVERPDGSNFTLKIRSTKLEDSAMYFCASAREQGISPLHFGNGTRLTVT.

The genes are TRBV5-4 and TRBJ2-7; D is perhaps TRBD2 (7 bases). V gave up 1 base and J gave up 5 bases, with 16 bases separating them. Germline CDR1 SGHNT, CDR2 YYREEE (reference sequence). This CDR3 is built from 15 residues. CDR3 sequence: CASSLLGGRRDEQYF. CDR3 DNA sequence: TGTGCCAGCAGCTTGCTCGGGGGGCGCAGGGACGAGCAGTACTTC.

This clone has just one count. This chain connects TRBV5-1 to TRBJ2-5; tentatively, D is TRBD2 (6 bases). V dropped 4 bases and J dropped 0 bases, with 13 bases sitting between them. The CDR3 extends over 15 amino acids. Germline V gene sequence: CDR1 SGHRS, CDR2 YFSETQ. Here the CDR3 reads CASSNSGAYQETQYF. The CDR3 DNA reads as TGCGCCAGCAGCAATAGCGGAGCTTACCAAGAGACCCAGTACTTC.

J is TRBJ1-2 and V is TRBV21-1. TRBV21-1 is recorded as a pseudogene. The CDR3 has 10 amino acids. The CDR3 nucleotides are TGTGCCAGCAGCAAATGGGGCTACACCTTC. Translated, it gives CASSKWGYTF.

CDR3 coding DNA: TGTGCCAGCAGCTTAGTAGATGGGCCCGAGCAGTACTTC. Translated: CASSLVDGPEQYF. The genes are TRBV7-9 and TRBJ2-7; D call uncertain. V lost 1 base and J lost 6, with 10 bases in between. Germline values: CDR1 SEHNR, CDR2 FQNEAQ (reference sequence). The CDR3 sequence is 13 residues long.

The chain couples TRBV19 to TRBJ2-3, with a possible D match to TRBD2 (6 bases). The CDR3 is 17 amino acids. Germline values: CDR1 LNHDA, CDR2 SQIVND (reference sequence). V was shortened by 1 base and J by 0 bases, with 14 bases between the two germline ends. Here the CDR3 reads CASSIGGLGTSTDTQYF. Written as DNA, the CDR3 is TGTGCCAGTAGTATAGGTGGCCTCGGGACTAGCACAGATACGCAGTATTTT.

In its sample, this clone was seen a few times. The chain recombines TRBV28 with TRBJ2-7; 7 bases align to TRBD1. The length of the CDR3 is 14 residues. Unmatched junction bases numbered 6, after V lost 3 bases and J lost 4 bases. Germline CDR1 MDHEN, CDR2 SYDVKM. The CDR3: CASSFFRGSYEQYF. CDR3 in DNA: TGTGCCAGCAGTTTTTTCAGGGGGTCGTACGAGCAGTACTTC.

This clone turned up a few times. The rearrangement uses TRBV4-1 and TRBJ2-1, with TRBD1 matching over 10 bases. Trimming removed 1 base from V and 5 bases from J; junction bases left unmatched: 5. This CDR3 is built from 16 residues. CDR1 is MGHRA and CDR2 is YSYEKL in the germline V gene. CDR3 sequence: CASSQVRGQGNNEQFF. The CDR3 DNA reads TGCGCCAGCAGCCAAGTTAGGGGACAGGGGAACAATGAGCAGTTCTTC.

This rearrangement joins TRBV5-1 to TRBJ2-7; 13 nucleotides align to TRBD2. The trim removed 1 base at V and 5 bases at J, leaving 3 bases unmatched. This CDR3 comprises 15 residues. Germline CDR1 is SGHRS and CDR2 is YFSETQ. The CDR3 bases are TGCGCCAGCAGCTTGACTAGCGGGGGGGCCCACGAGCAGTACTTC. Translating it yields CASSLTSGGAHEQYF.

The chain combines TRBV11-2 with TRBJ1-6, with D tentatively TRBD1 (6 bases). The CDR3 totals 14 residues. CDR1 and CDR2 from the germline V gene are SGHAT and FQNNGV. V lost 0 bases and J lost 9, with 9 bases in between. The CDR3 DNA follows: TGTGCCAGCAGCTTAGACAGGGGAGTTTCACCCCTCCACTTT. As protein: CASSLDRGVSPLHF. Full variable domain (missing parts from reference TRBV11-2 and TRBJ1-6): EAGVAQSPRYKIIEKRQSVAFWCNPISGHATLYWYQQILGQGPKLLIQFQNNGVVDDSQLPKDRFSAERLKGVDSTLKIQPAKLEDSAVYLCASSLDRGVSPLHFGNGTRLTVT.

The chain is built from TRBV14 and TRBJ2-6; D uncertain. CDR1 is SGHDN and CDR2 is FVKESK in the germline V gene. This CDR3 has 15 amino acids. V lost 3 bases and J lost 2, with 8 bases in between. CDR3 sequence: CASSQVGAGANVLTF. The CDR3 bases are TGTGCCAGCAGCCAGGTTGGTGCTGGGGCCAACGTCCTGACTTTC.

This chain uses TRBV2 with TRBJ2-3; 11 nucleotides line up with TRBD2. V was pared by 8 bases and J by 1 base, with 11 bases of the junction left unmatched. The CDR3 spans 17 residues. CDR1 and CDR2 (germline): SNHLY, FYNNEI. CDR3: CASLSLTSGGGTDTQYF. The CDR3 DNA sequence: TGTGCCAGCCTCAGCCTTACTAGCGGGGGAGGCACAGATACGCAGTATTTT.

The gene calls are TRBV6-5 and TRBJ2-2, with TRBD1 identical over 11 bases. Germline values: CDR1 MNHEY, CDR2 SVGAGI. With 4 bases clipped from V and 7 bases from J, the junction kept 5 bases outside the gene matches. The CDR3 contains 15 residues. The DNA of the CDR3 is TGTGCCAGCAGTTTACGGACAGGGGGCATCGGGGAGCTGTTTTTT. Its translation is CASSLRTGGIGELFF.

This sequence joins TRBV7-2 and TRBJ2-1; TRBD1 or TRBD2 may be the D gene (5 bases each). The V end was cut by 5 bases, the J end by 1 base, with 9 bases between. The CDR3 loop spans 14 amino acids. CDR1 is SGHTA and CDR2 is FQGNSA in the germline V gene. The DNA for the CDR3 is TGTGCCAGCAGCCCCGGGGCTTCCTACAATGAGCAGTTCTTC. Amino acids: CASSPGASYNEQFF.